This TCR beta chain was observed in a study of CD8 T cells in ankylosing spondylitis. Study-level results: Reactive arthritis synovial fluid and blood previously showed some of these motif variants. Disease-linked clones reportedly concentrated significantly in matched ankylosing spondylitis synovial fluid. What appeared characteristic of ankylosing spondylitis blood was a TCR beta motif of about eight highly homologous variants.

In making TCR beta libraries, quantitative 5'-RACE with molecular barcodes was used. From the 5' RACE reads, TCRdb called clonotypes with MiXCR, one entry per CDR3 protein. The sample lists approximately 350,000 distinct CDR3 sequences, 20% to 25% occurring once. Trimming cost V 3 bases and J 1 base, with 10 bases left between them. There are 14 residues in the CDR3. The V gene's germline CDR1 is MNHNS and CDR2 SASEGT. This clonotype appeared a few times. What it binds is unknown. The sample comprised blood, either unsorted or a sorted T cell fraction (not recorded which). The rearrangement uses TRBV6-1 and TRBJ2-7, with D perhaps assigned TRBD1 or TRBD2 (5 bases each). The TCR was taken from a male donor with ankylosing spondylitis or in good health (not recorded which). For the CDR3, the DNA is TGTGCCAGCAGTGAGGGGACGGCGTCCTACGAGCAGTACTTC. Amino acid sequence: CASSEGTASYEQYF.